This T cell receptor beta chain comes out of a study of blood T cells in healthy people across ages. Trimming took 6 bases from V and 2 from J; bases not matched to a gene: 10. The CDR3 is made up of 18 amino acids. The table lists this clonotype with a count of one. Primed by a sample-barcoded 5' primer and a J-beta primer mix, a second PCR proceeded for roughly 6 to 12 cycles. At least 2.5 million CDR3-containing paired-end reads were obtained per sample. TCRdb redid the calling of the 5' RACE reads with MiXCR, one entry per CDR3 protein. In the table there are around 650,000 distinct CDR3 sequences, roughly 32% of which are singletons.

This TCR derives from a woman older than 75 in good health. Sequencing was done on a sample of blood. The chain is built from TRBV12-3 or TRBV12-4 and TRBJ2-1; 13 bases line up with TRBD2. CDR3 residues: CASSRASLAGGTYNEQFF. The CDR3 coding sequence is TGTGCCAGCAGCCGAGCCTCACTAGCGGGGGGGACCTACAATGAGCAGTTCTTC.